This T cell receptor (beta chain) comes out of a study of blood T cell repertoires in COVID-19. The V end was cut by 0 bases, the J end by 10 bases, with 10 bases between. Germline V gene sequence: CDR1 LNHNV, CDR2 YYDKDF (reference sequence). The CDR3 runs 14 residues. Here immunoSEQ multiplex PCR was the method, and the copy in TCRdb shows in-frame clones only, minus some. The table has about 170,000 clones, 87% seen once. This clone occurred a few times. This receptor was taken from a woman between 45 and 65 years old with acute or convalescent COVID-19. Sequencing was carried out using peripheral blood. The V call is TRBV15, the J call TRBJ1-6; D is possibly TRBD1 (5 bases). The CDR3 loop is CATSRDRGVSPLHF. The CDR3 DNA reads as TGTGCCACCAGCAGAGATCGGGGGGTGTCACCCCTCCACTTT.